This TCR beta chain is from a study of patients and donors after allogeneic stem cell transplantation. In this sample, this clonotype turned up a few times. Each CDR3 protein gets one entry after TCRdb re-called the RT-PCR reads with MiXCR. This table holds about 960,000 distinct CDR3 sequences, about 20% found once. What was sequenced was blood, either unsorted or a sorted T cell fraction (not recorded which). The TCR sequence derives from a human donor who was either an allogeneic HSCT recipient or a stem cell or donor lymphocyte infusion donor (not recorded which). It is not recorded whose cells these are; they may come from a transplant donor.

The CDR3 here is CATMGGEVIYGYTF. The CDR3 region has the DNA TGTGCCACCATGGGAGGGGAGGTAATATACGGCTACACCTTC. The chain recombines TRBV2 with TRBJ1-2; TRBD1 is a possible D gene (5 bases). V was clipped by 10 bases and J by 8 bases, with 23 bases between them. Germline CDR1 reads SNHLY; CDR2 reads FYNNEI. The CDR3 is 14 amino acids.